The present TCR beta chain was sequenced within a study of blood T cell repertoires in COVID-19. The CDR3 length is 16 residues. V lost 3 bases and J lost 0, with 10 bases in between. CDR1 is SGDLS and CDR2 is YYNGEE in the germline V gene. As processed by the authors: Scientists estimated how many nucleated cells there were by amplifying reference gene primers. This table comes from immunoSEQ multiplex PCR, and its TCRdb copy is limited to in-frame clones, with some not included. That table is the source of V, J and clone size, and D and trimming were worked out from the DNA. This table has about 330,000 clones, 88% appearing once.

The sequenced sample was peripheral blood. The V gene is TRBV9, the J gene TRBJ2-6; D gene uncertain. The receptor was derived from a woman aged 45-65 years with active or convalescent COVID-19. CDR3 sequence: CASSAFQSSGANVLTF. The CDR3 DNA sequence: TGTGCCAGCAGCGCATTTCAATCCTCTGGGGCCAACGTCCTGACTTTC.